Shown below are 30 T cell receptor beta chains from a single sample sequenced in a study of blood T cell repertoires in COVID-19. Profiling relied on immunoSEQ multiplex PCR, and the TCRdb table lists in-frame clones only, not all of them. The table lists 140,000 or so clones, approximately 85% of them singletons. Sequencing input: peripheral blood. These TCRs come from a man aged 50 to 60 with acute or convalescent COVID-19.

CDR3: CASSLETGGSDNSPLHF. CDR3 bases: TGTGCCAGCAGTTTAGAGACAGGGGGGTCTGATAATTCACCCCTCCACTTT. The chain recombines TRBV28 with TRBJ1-6; 9 nucleotides match TRBD1. Losses at the gene ends were 2 bases for V and 5 bases for J; bases not matched to a gene: 7. Germline loops: CDR1 MDHEN, CDR2 SYDVKM. This CDR3 comprises 17 residues.

The rearrangement joins TRBV5-1 to TRBJ2-1, with a weak D call TRBD2 (6 bases). There are 14 residues in the CDR3. Per the germline V gene, CDR1 is SGHRS and CDR2 is YFSETQ. V lost 4 bases and J lost 8, with 16 bases in between. As DNA, the CDR3 is TGCGCCAGCAGCCTTAACCGACTAGAAGATGAGCAGTTCTTC. Translated, it gives CASSLNRLEDEQFF. The full variable domain, its missing parts supplied by reference TRBV5-1 and TRBJ2-1, is KAGVTQTPRYLIKTRGQQVTLSCSPISGHRSVSWYQQTPGQGLQFLFEYFSETQRNKGNFPGRFSGRQFSNSRSEMNVSTLELGDSALYLCASSLNRLEDEQFFGPGTRLTVL.

The CDR3 nucleotides are TGTGCCAGCAGCGTAGCTTCTAGCGGGGCCGAGGAGGGTGAGCAGTTCTTC. Translating it yields CASSVASSGAEEGEQFF. This chain joins TRBV9 and TRBJ2-1; 9 bases are a match to TRBD2. The J segment lost 9 bases and the V segment lost 0 bases, leaving 13 bases of the junction unmatched. The CDR3 extends over 17 amino acids. The germline V gene has CDR1 SGDLS and CDR2 YYNGEE.

The chain is built from TRBV30 and TRBJ2-3, with 7 positions matching TRBD2. CDR3 length: 15 amino acids. Germline CDR1 is GTSNPN and CDR2 is SVGIG (reference sequence). V gave up 2 bases and J gave up 4 bases; unmatched junction bases: 9. In DNA, the CDR3 is TGTGCCTGGAGTCTTGTCGGGGGGTGGTCAGATACGCAGTATTTT. Residues: CAWSLVGGWSDTQYF.

As concerns this clone: Other nucleotide sequences from this sample produce the same CDR3. V and J are TRBV28 and TRBJ1-5; D ambiguous. V was shortened by 5 bases and J by 0 bases, with 5 bases between the two germline ends. The V gene's germline CDR1 is MDHEN and CDR2 SYDVKM. CDR3 length equals 13 residues. The CDR3 region has the DNA TGTGCCAGCAGTCGGGATAGCAATCAGCCCCAGCATTTT. It codes for CASSRDSNQPQHF.

The gene calls are TRBV7-3 and TRBJ2-2; no clear D gene. Trimming shortened V by 4 bases and J by 4 bases, and 16 bases separated the two germline ends. Germline-derived CDR1 and CDR2 are SGHTA and FQGTGA. This CDR3 is built from 16 residues. In nucleotides, the CDR3 is TGTGCCAGCAGCTCCCGGCGCGGCGGCTTCACCGGGGAGCTGTTTTTT. This gives the protein CASSSRRGGFTGELFF.

The chain recombines TRBV6-5 with TRBJ2-5, with TRBD2 as a possible D gene (6 bases). The CDR3 totals 14 residues. The V end lost 2 bases, the J end lost 5 bases, and 12 bases lay between the germline ends. Germline lookup yields CDR1 MNHEY and CDR2 SVGAGI. CDR3 protein: CASSYAPGDETQYF. The CDR3 coding sequence is TGTGCCAGCAGTTACGCGCCGGGGGATGAGACCCAGTACTTC.

This chain joins TRBV10-2 and TRBJ2-2; unclear D gene. CDR3 length: 14 residues. Trimming took off 7 bases at V and 3 bases at J, with 12 bases between the two ends. Per germline, CDR1 WSHSY and CDR2 SAAADI. This chain's CDR3 is CASNSRPYTGELFF. In DNA form, the CDR3 reads TGCGCCAGCAACTCTAGGCCTTACACCGGGGAGCTGTTTTTT.

V usage is TRBV10-3 and J usage is TRBJ1-6, with a tentative D call TRBD1 (5 bases). Looked up from germline, CDR1 is ENHRY and CDR2 is SYGVKD. Trimming took 8 bases from V and 9 from J, leaving 14 bases between them. This CDR3 comprises 13 residues. The CDR3 protein is CAIGRDSGSPLHF. CDR3 DNA: TGTGCCATCGGCCGGGACTCAGGTTCACCCCTCCACTTT.

In this sample, this clone turned up a few times. V gene TRBV30 combines with J gene TRBJ2-1; D not resolved. The CDR3 length is 12 residues. Deletions cut 0 bases from V and 8 bases from J, with 8 bases between. CDR1 is GTSNPN and CDR2 is SVGIG in the germline V gene (reference sequence). Here the CDR3 reads CAWSVLGHEQFF. DNA for the CDR3: TGTGCCTGGAGTGTTTTGGGCCATGAGCAGTTCTTC.

The J gene is TRBJ2-3, the V gene TRBV7-9, with D tentatively TRBD2 (6 bases). Trimming stripped 2 bases from V and 4 bases from J, with 7 bases between. CDR3 length: 13 amino acids. CDR1 and CDR2 (germline): SEHNR, FQNEAQ (reference sequence). This CDR3 reads CASSLTSSDTQYF. CDR3 coding DNA: TGTGCCAGCAGCTTAACTAGCTCAGATACGCAGTATTTT.

V and J are TRBV27 and TRBJ2-5; 12 bases agree with TRBD2. CDR1 is MNHEY, CDR2 SMNVEV, per germline (reference sequence). V gave up 4 bases and J gave up 2 bases; unmatched junction bases: 5. This CDR3 region has 16 residues. CDR3 in DNA: TGTGCCAGCAGTTCCCGACTAGCGGGGGTTCAAGAGACCCAGTACTTC. Protein sequence: CASSSRLAGVQETQYF.

The chain employs TRBV7-3 and TRBJ1-2; 12 nucleotides line up with TRBD1. The V gene's germline CDR1 is SGHTA and CDR2 FQGTGA. CDR3 length equals 14 residues. Losses at the gene ends were 6 bases for V and 8 bases for J; bases not matched to a gene: 7. Here the CDR3 reads CASSPGTGGEGYTF. CDR3 in DNA: TGTGCCAGCAGTCCCGGGACAGGGGGCGAAGGCTACACCTTC.

The chain employs TRBV6-4 and TRBJ2-2; D remains ambiguous. The CDR3 consists of 14 residues. V was cut by 5 bases and J by 1 base, with 8 bases left in between. Germline CDR1 and CDR2: MRHNA and SNTAGT. CDR3 nucleotide sequence: TGTGCCAGCAGTCTTTTAGTGAACACCGGGGAGCTGTTTTTT. As protein: CASSLLVNTGELFF.

The chain joins TRBV5-1 to TRBJ2-7; 11 bases agree with TRBD2. Germline assignment: CDR1 SGHRS and CDR2 YFSETQ. There are 15 residues in the CDR3. V shed 4 bases, J shed 0 bases, and the junction held 3 bases outside the gene matches. CDR3 in amino acids: CASSAGTSGSYEQYF. The CDR3 DNA reads TGCGCCAGCAGCGCCGGGACTAGCGGCTCCTACGAGCAGTACTTC.

This clone was observed a handful of times. This rearrangement joins TRBV5-1 to TRBJ1-2, with 9 bases aligning to TRBD1. Germline lookup yields CDR1 SGHRS and CDR2 YFSETQ. CDR3 length: 16 amino acids. Losses at the gene ends were 1 base for V and 0 bases for J; bases not matched to a gene: 4. CDR3 in DNA: TGCGCCAGCAGCTTGACAGGGGGCCCCGCTAACTATGGCTACACCTTC. It is translated as CASSLTGGPANYGYTF.

The chain employs TRBV7-9 and TRBJ1-6; 9 bases agree with TRBD1. Germline loops: CDR1 SEHNR, CDR2 FQNEAQ (reference sequence). The CDR3 is made up of 16 amino acids. V trimming: 5 bases; J trimming: 4 bases; junction bases outside the gene matches: 6. This CDR3 reads CASSQQGTGYNSPLHF. CDR3 coding DNA: TGTGCCAGCAGCCAACAAGGGACAGGGTATAATTCACCCCTCCACTTT. The full variable domain, its missing parts supplied by reference TRBV7-9 and TRBJ1-6, is DTGVSQNPRHKITKRGQNVTFRCDPISEHNRLYWYRQTLGQGPEFLTYFQNEAQLEKSRLLSDRFSAERPKGSFSTLEIQRTEQGDSAMYLCASSQQGTGYNSPLHFGNGTRLTVT.

This chain links TRBV4-1 with TRBJ2-7, with a possible D match to TRBD2 (5 bases). The CDR3 has 16 residues. Deletions cut 1 base from V and 2 bases from J, with 15 bases between. The germline V gene encodes CDR1 MGHRA and CDR2 YSYEKL. DNA for the CDR3: TGCGCCAGCAGCCAAGTTCGGGGAAGAGGAGCCTACGAGCAGTACTTC. It codes for CASSQVRGRGAYEQYF.

This sequence joins TRBV6-5 and TRBJ1-5, with a weak D call TRBD1 (5 bases). This CDR3 spans 13 amino acids. Trimming removed 6 bases from V and 5 bases from J, with 11 bases in between. Germline CDR1 and CDR2: MNHEY and SVGAGI. CDR3 loop: CASSSREDQPQHF. CDR3 DNA sequence: TGTGCCAGCAGCTCCAGGGAAGATCAGCCCCAGCATTTT.

The chain has TRBV7-9 and TRBJ2-4, with D perhaps matching TRBD1 (6 bases). Germline V gene lookup returns CDR1 SEHNR and CDR2 FQNEAQ (reference sequence). V was trimmed by 7 bases and J by 7 bases, leaving 11 bases between them. The CDR3 covers 12 residues. For the CDR3, the DNA is TGTGCCAGCACCCAGGACAGTAACATTCAGTACTTC. It codes for CASTQDSNIQYF.

This rearrangement joins TRBV15 to TRBJ2-5, with D hard to call. The CDR3 spans 13 residues. CDR1 is LNHNV and CDR2 is YYDKDF in the germline V gene (reference sequence). Trimming shortened V by 0 bases and J by 4 bases, and 6 bases separated the two germline ends. The CDR3 region is CATSRDLLETQYF. The DNA of the CDR3 is TGTGCCACCAGCAGAGATCTGTTAGAGACCCAGTACTTC.

This sequence joins TRBV7-3 and TRBJ2-5; 11 nucleotides agree with TRBD2. The CDR3 has 15 residues. Germline CDR1 reads SGHTA; CDR2 reads FQGTGA. With V trimmed by 6 bases and J by 2 bases, 5 bases remained unmatched. CDR3 region: CASSPGLAVQETQYF. CDR3 nucleotides: TGTGCCAGCAGTCCGGGACTAGCGGTACAAGAGACCCAGTACTTC.

This clone was detected once. This chain joins TRBV7-9 and TRBJ1-3; D is undetermined. The germline CDR1 and CDR2 sequences are SEHNR and FQNEAQ (reference sequence). The V end was cut by 4 bases, the J end by 0 bases, with 7 bases between. CDR3 size: 14 residues. In DNA form, the CDR3 reads TGTGCCAGCAGCTCTCAGGCCTCTGGAAACACCATATATTTT. It yields the protein CASSSQASGNTIYF.

The CDR3 coding sequence is TGTGCCAGCAGCTCACGGGGGGTAGCGGGTAATACAGATACGCAGTATTTT. Translated, it gives CASSSRGVAGNTDTQYF. The chain combines TRBV9 with TRBJ2-3, with 7 bases that match TRBD2. This CDR3 region has 17 residues. The J segment lost 3 bases and the V segment lost 4 bases, leaving 14 bases of the junction unmatched. Germline lookup yields CDR1 SGDLS and CDR2 YYNGEE.

This chain uses TRBV9 with TRBJ2-7, with 10 bases matching TRBD1. Per the germline V gene, CDR1 is SGDLS and CDR2 is YYNGEE. V lost 0 bases and J lost 0; bases outside the gene matches: 0. The CDR3 length is 15 residues. The DNA of the CDR3 is TGTGCCAGCAGCGTAGGGGACAGGGGCTCCTACGAGCAGTACTTC. Amino acids: CASSVGDRGSYEQYF.

This clone has a single count. The chain uses TRBV5-1 and TRBJ2-1, with TRBD2 matching over 8 bases. Looked up from germline, CDR1 is SGHRS and CDR2 is YFSETQ. V lost 1 base to trimming and J lost 7 bases; unmatched junction nucleotides: 13. The CDR3 loop spans 17 amino acids. The CDR3 nucleotides are TGCGCCAGCAGCTTGATTAATCCGGGAGGGCCAGGAAATGAGCAGTTCTTC. Encoded protein: CASSLINPGGPGNEQFF.

V and J are TRBV20-1 and TRBJ1-1, with D possibly being TRBD1 (5 bases). CDR1 DFQATT and CDR2 SNEGSKA come from the germline V gene (reference sequence). The CDR3 loop spans 11 amino acids. Trimming shortened V by 3 bases and J by 3 bases, and 5 bases separated the two germline ends. This CDR3 reads CSARTDTEAFF. The CDR3 coding sequence is TGCAGTGCTAGGACAGACACTGAAGCTTTCTTT.

This chain uses TRBV7-9 with TRBJ2-2; a weak D match, TRBD1 (6 bases). This CDR3 is 15 amino acids long. Germline lookup yields CDR1 SEHNR and CDR2 FQNEAQ (reference sequence). V was cut by 2 bases and J by 5 bases, with 12 bases left in between. Here the CDR3 reads CASSLSVGQTGELFF. The CDR3 DNA reads as TGTGCCAGCAGCTTAAGTGTCGGACAGACCGGGGAGCTGTTTTTT. Full variable domain (outside the CDR3, taken from reference TRBV7-9 and TRBJ2-2): DTGVSQNPRHKITKRGQNVTFRCDPISEHNRLYWYRQTLGQGPEFLTYFQNEAQLEKSRLLSDRFSAERPKGSFSTLEIQRTEQGDSAMYLCASSLSVGQTGELFFGEGSRLTVL.

The chain uses TRBV5-1 and TRBJ1-2; D not resolved. Germline V gene lookup returns CDR1 SGHRS and CDR2 YFSETQ. This CDR3 has 15 residues. The V gene lost 4 bases and the J gene lost 5 bases, with 18 bases spanning the gap. The CDR3 region is CASSEAAGARYGYTF. CDR3 nucleotide sequence: TGCGCCAGCAGCGAGGCGGCCGGCGCTCGGTATGGCTACACCTTC.

This clone was detected once. The rearrangement uses TRBV3-1 (or the pseudogene TRBV3-2) and TRBJ1-4; 9 bases are a match to TRBD1. CDR1 is LGHDT and CDR2 is YNNKEL in the germline V gene (reference sequence). The CDR3 is 16 amino acids. V gave up 2 bases and J gave up 6 bases; unmatched junction bases: 7. Here the CDR3 reads CASSQLPGQGDEKLFF. CDR3 nucleotide sequence: TGTGCCAGCAGCCAATTACCGGGACAGGGAGATGAAAAACTGTTTTTT.